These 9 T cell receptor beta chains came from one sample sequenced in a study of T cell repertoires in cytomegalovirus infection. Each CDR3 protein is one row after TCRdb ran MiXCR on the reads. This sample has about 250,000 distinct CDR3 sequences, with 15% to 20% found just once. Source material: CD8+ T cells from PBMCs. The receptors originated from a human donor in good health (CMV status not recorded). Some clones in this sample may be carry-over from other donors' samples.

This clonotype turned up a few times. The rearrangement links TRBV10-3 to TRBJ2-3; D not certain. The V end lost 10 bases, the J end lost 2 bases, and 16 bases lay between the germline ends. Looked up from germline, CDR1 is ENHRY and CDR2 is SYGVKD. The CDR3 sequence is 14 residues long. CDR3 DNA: TGTGCCACCACTCCCTCCGGGCTCACAGATACGCAGTATTTT. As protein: CATTPSGLTDTQYF.

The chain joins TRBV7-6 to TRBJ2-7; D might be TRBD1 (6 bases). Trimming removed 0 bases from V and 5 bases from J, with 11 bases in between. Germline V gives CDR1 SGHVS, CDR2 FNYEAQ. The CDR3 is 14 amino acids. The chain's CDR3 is CASSLASGAHEQYF. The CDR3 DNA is TGTGCCAGCAGCTTAGCATCAGGGGCCCACGAGCAGTACTTC.

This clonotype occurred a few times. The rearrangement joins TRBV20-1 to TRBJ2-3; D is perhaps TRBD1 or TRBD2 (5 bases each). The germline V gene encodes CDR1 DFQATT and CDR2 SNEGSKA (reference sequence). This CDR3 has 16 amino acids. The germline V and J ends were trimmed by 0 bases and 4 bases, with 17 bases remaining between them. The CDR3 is CSARDTSSTGPDTQYF. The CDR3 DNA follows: TGCAGTGCTAGAGATACCAGCTCGACGGGGCCAGATACGCAGTATTTT.

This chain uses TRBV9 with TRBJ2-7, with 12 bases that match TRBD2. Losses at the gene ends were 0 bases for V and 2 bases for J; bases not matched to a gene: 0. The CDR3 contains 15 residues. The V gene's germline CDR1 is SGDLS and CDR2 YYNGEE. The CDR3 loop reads CASSVGTSGAYEQYF. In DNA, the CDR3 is TGTGCCAGCAGCGTAGGGACTAGCGGGGCCTACGAGCAGTACTTC.

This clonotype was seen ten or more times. The CDR3 here is CASSELAGDYNEQFF. The CDR3 DNA reads as TGTGCCAGCAGTGAGCTAGCGGGTGATTACAATGAGCAGTTCTTC. The V call is TRBV6-1, the J call TRBJ2-1; 8 bases agree with TRBD2. With 3 bases clipped from V and 4 bases from J, the junction kept 5 bases outside the gene matches. CDR1 is MNHNS, CDR2 SASEGT, per germline. CDR3 length: 15 residues.

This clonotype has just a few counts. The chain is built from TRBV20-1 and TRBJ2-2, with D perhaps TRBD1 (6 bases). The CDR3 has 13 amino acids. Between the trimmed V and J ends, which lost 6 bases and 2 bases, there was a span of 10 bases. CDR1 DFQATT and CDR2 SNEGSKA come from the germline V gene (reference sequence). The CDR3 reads CSARTVNTGELFF. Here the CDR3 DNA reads TGCAGTGCACGGACAGTTAACACCGGGGAGCTGTTTTTT.

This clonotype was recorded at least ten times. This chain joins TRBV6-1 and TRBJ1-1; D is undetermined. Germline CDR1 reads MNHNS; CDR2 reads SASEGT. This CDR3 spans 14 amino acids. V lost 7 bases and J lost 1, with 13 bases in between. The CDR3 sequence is CASILALPNTEAFF. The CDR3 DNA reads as TGTGCCAGCATTTTAGCCTTACCGAACACTGAAGCTTTCTTT.

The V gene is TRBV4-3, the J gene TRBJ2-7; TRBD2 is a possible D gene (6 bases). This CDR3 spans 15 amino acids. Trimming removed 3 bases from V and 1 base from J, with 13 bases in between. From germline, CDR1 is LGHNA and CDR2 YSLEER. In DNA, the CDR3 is TGCGCCAGCAGCCATTACCCGGGACTTTCCTACGAGCAGTACTTC. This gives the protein CASSHYPGLSYEQYF.

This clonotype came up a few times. CDR3 region: CASSYSTSGNEQFF. CDR3 sequence (DNA): TGTGCCAGCAGTTACTCAACTAGCGGGAATGAGCAGTTCTTC. The gene calls are TRBV6-5 and TRBJ2-1; 9 bases are shared with TRBD2. The ends lost 0 bases at V and 7 bases at J; junction bases unmatched: 1. The germline V gene encodes CDR1 MNHEY and CDR2 SVGAGI. The length of the CDR3 is 14 residues.